Shown below are 14 T cell receptor beta chains from a single sample sequenced in a study of shared clonotypes between healthy human individuals. Libraries were prepared by immunoSEQ multiplex PCR; TCRdb keeps only in-frame clonotypes and omits some of them. Of hundreds of thousands of clones in the sample, more than 95% were seen once. Sequencing used naive CD4+ T cells sorted from blood. As to subset: CD45RA+ positively selected. The receptors shown here come from a woman younger than 45 in good health.

The chain links TRBV7-9 to TRBJ2-7; D is undetermined. CDR3 length: 13 amino acids. Trimming shortened V by 1 base and J by 3 bases, and 7 bases separated the two germline ends. Looked up from germline, CDR1 is SEHNR and CDR2 is FQNEAQ (reference sequence). CDR3 coding DNA: TGTGCCAGCAGCTTAGACCAGGTCTACGAGCAGTACTTC. It translates to CASSLDQVYEQYF. Looking up the rest from reference TRBV7-9 and TRBJ2-7 gives the full variable domain: DTGVSQNPRHKITKRGQNVTFRCDPISEHNRLYWYRQTLGQGPEFLTYFQNEAQLEKSRLLSDRFSAERPKGSFSTLEIQRTEQGDSAMYLCASSLDQVYEQYFGPGTRLTVT.

The chain links TRBV13 to TRBJ2-3, with 10 positions matching TRBD1. V gave up 3 bases and J gave up 1 base; unmatched junction bases: 7. This CDR3 has 17 amino acids. Germline lookup yields CDR1 PRHDT and CDR2 FYEKMQ (reference sequence). CDR3: CASSLGTGTGGTDTQYF. CDR3 nucleotides: TGTGCCAGCAGCTTGGGGACCGGGACAGGGGGCACAGATACGCAGTATTTT.

The V and J genes are TRBV19 and TRBJ2-5; no clear D. The DNA end favors TRBJ2-7, so the J call may be wrong. CDR3 length: 12 residues. The germline gives CDR1 LNHDA, CDR2 SQIVND (reference sequence). The CDR3 loop is CASSLRPYEQYF. The CDR3, as DNA: TGTGCCAGTAGCCTCCGGCCCTACGAGCAGTACTTC.

This clone was observed a few times. V and J are TRBV7-9 and TRBJ2-7, with D possibly TRBD1 on 6 matching bases. Trimming stripped 5 bases from V and 3 bases from J, with 11 bases between. The CDR3 is 13 amino acids. Germline values: CDR1 SEHNR, CDR2 FQNEAQ (reference sequence). The CDR3 DNA is TGTGCCAGCAGCCCCACAGGGATCTACGAGCAGTACTTC. Amino acid sequence: CASSPTGIYEQYF.

The CDR3 reads CASSIVLRGAGELFF. CDR3 DNA sequence: TGTGCCAGTAGTATAGTGTTAAGGGGTGCCGGGGAGCTGTTTTTT. The V call is TRBV19, the J call TRBJ2-2; weak D call: TRBD1 (5 bases). Germline V gene sequence: CDR1 LNHDA, CDR2 SQIVND (reference sequence). Trimming removed 1 base at V and 6 bases at J, with 12 bases between. The CDR3 is 15 residues long. The full variable domain, in which reference TRBV19 and TRBJ2-2 provide the parts outside the CDR3, is DGGITQSPKYLFRKEGQNVTLSCEQNLNHDAMYWYRQDPGQGLRLIYYSQIVNDFQKGDIAEGYSVSREKKESFPLTVTSAQKNPTAFYLCASSIVLRGAGELFFGEGSRLTVL.

This clone was detected only once. The J gene is TRBJ2-3, the V gene TRBV4-2; 14 bases agree with TRBD2. Germline V lookup: CDR1 LGHNA, CDR2 YNFKEQ. The CDR3 has 17 residues. V dropped 0 bases and J dropped 5; count of bases not matched to a gene: 4. CDR3 coding DNA: TGTGCCAGCAGCCAAGATTTCGGGACTAGCGGGAGAGATACGCAGTATTTT. Its protein is CASSQDFGTSGRDTQYF.

This chain uses TRBV28 with TRBJ2-7; D not certain. Germline assignment: CDR1 MDHEN and CDR2 SYDVKM. V gave up 5 bases and J gave up 0 bases, with 11 bases separating them. There are 14 residues in the CDR3. The DNA for the CDR3 is TGTGCCAGCAGTCCCCCTCTCCTCTCCTACGAGCAGTACTTC. Translation: CASSPPLLSYEQYF.

The chain employs TRBV18 and TRBJ1-4; D gene unclear. Germline CDR1 is KGHSH and CDR2 is LQKENI. V gave up 4 bases and J gave up 5 bases, with 5 bases separating them. The CDR3 loop spans 12 amino acids. The CDR3 spells CASSRENEKLFF. CDR3 sequence (DNA): TGTGCCAGCTCACGAGAGAATGAAAAACTGTTTTTT.

The rearrangement joins TRBV11-2 to TRBJ1-1, with D possibly being TRBD1 (5 bases). The germline CDR1 and CDR2 sequences are SGHAT and FQNNGV. The V gene lost 0 bases and the J gene lost 1 base, with 12 bases spanning the gap. This CDR3 spans 16 amino acids. CDR3 in amino acids: CASSLDQGRRNTEAFF. DNA for the CDR3: TGTGCCAGCAGCTTAGATCAGGGTAGGAGGAACACTGAAGCTTTCTTT. Looking up the rest from reference TRBV11-2 and TRBJ1-1 gives the full variable domain: EAGVAQSPRYKIIEKRQSVAFWCNPISGHATLYWYQQILGQGPKLLIQFQNNGVVDDSQLPKDRFSAERLKGVDSTLKIQPAKLEDSAVYLCASSLDQGRRNTEAFFGQGTRLTVV.

The chain links TRBV7-9 to TRBJ2-7; no firm D call. Trimming stripped 2 bases from V and 7 bases from J, with 9 bases between. The CDR3 consists of 12 residues. The germline gives CDR1 SEHNR, CDR2 FQNEAQ (reference sequence). The CDR3, as DNA: TGTGCCAGCAGCTTAAGTTTGCAGGAGCAGTACTTC. Its protein product is CASSLSLQEQYF. The full variable domain, rest sourced from reference TRBV7-9 and TRBJ2-7, is DTGVSQNPRHKITKRGQNVTFRCDPISEHNRLYWYRQTLGQGPEFLTYFQNEAQLEKSRLLSDRFSAERPKGSFSTLEIQRTEQGDSAMYLCASSLSLQEQYFGPGTRLTVT.

This chain joins TRBV11-3 and TRBJ1-5; no reliable D call. The CDR3 has 14 amino acids. The V and J ends lost 0 bases and 3 bases respectively, with 6 bases between them. Germline assignment: CDR1 SGHNT and CDR2 YENEEA. The CDR3 here is CASSLDPNNQPQHF. The CDR3 DNA follows: TGTGCCAGCAGCTTAGACCCGAACAATCAGCCCCAGCATTTT.

The chain links TRBV27 to TRBJ2-1; 8 bases agree with TRBD1. The CDR3 is made up of 15 amino acids. Unmatched junction bases numbered 10, after V lost 2 bases and J lost 10 bases. CDR1 and CDR2 from the germline V gene are MNHEY and SMNVEV (reference sequence). The CDR3 loop is CASSLPIGQGREQFF. In DNA, the CDR3 is TGTGCCAGCAGTTTACCCATAGGACAGGGACGGGAGCAGTTCTTC.

This clone occurred once. V is TRBV5-6 and J is TRBJ1-3; D ambiguous. Germline loops: CDR1 SGHDT, CDR2 YYEEEE. Trimming removed 0 bases at V and 1 base at J, with 5 bases between. The CDR3 runs 14 residues. CDR3 in amino acids: CASSLELSGNTIYF. In DNA, the CDR3 is TGTGCCAGCAGCTTGGAACTTTCTGGAAACACCATATATTTT.

The V gene is TRBV2, the J gene TRBJ2-3, with 11 positions matching TRBD2. Per germline, CDR1 SNHLY and CDR2 FYNNEI. V dropped 7 bases and J dropped 0; count of bases not matched to a gene: 6. There are 16 residues in the CDR3. The CDR3 spells CASNVLAGASTDTQYF. The DNA of the CDR3 is TGTGCCAGCAATGTACTAGCGGGGGCCAGCACAGATACGCAGTATTTT.